The sequence of this T cell receptor (beta chain) was determined in a study of control samples from healthy donors and cancer patients. From germline, CDR1 is LGHDT and CDR2 YNNKEL (reference sequence). The CDR3 runs 12 residues. J gave up 4 bases and V 9 bases, and 3 bases lay outside the gene matches. Produced via immunoSEQ multiplex PCR; TCRdb's table is partial and in-frame only. There are some 120,000 clones in the sample; roughly 84% occur only once, and 8% to 9% lies in the top ten. This sequence joins TRBV3-1 (or the pseudogene TRBV3-2) and TRBJ2-7, with TRBD1 matching 10 bases. This TCR came from a man aged 40-49 years in good health. The sample comprised blood. The CDR3 sequence is CASRGQGYEQYF. DNA of the CDR3: TGTGCCAGTCGGGGACAGGGGTACGAGCAGTACTTC.